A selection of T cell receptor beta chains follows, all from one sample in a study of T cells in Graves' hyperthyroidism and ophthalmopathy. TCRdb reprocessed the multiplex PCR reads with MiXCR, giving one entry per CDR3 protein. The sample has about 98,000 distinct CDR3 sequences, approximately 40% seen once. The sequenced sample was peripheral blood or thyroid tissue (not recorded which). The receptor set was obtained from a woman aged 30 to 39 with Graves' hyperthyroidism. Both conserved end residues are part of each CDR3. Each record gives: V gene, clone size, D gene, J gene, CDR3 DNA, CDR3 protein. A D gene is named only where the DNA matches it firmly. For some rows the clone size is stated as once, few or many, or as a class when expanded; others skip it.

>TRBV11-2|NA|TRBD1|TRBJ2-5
TGTGCCAGCAGTTCTTTTCGATATGGGACAGGGAAAGAGACCCAGTACTTC
CASSSFRYGTGKETQYF
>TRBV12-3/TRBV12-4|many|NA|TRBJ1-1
TGTGCCAGCCGACCCCTTTACGGGATGGGCACTGAAGCTTTCTTT
CASRPLYGMGTEAFF
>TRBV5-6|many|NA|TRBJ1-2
TGTGCCAGCAGCTTAGCCGGGACCAACTATGGCTACACCTTC
CASSLAGTNYGYTF
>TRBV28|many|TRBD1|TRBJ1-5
TGTGCCAGCAGTGGGGGGACAGGGCATCAGCCCCAGCATTTT
CASSGGTGHQPQHF
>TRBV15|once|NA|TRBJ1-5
TGTGCCACCACGAAGGGCTACAATCAGCCCCAGCATTTT
CATTKGYNQPQHF
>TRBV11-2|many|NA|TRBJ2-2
TGTGCGCTCGCCCGGGAGTTCACCGGGGAGCTGTTTTTT
CALAREFTGELFF
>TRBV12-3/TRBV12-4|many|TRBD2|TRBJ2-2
TGTGCCAGCACCCCTCGCGGGAGTGGGTACACCGGGGAGCTGTTTTTT
CASTPRGSGYTGELFF
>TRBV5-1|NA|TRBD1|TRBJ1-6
TGCGCCAGCAGCTTGGGGGACAGGGGAAGCTCCTATGATTCACCCCCCCACTTT
CASSLGDRGSSYDSPPHF
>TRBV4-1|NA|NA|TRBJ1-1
TGCGCCAGCAGCCAAGATTGGAGGGAAGCTTCCTTT
CASSQDWREASF
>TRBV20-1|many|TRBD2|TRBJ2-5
TGCAGTGCTAGAAGGACTAGCGGGAGGGCCGGGGGGGAGACCCAGTACTTC
CSARRTSGRAGGETQYF
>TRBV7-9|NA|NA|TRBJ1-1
TGTGCCAGCAGATACGTCGCGGGGGTGAACATTGAAGCTTTCTTT
CASRYVAGVNIEAFF
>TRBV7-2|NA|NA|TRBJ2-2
TGTGCCAGCAGCCTCCTCCCGGCCGTCGGCAAGAACACCGGGGAGCTGTTGTTT
CASSLLPAVGKNTGELLF
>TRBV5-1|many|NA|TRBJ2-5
TGCGCCAGCAGCCAAGATGGCGTACCCCAAGAGACCCAGTACTTC
CASSQDGVPQETQYF
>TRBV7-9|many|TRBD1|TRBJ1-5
TGTGCCAGCAGCTTATTCTCGGGACAGGGATTCAATCAGCCCCAGCATTTT
CASSLFSGQGFNQPQHF
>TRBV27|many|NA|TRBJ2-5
TGTGCCAGCAGTTTAACAACAGGGGGGGACAAGACCCAGTACTTC
CASSLTTGGDKTQYF
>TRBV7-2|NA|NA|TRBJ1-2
TGTGCCAGCAGCCTAGGGGCCGATGGCTACACCTTC
CASSLGADGYTF
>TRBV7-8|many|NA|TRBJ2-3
TGTGCCAGCAGCCGTCAGAGCGTTAAGCAGTATTTT
CASSRQSVKQYF
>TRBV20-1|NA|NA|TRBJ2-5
TGCAGTGTTAACAAGCAAGTTCGTGAGGCCCAGTACTTC
CSVNKQVREAQYF
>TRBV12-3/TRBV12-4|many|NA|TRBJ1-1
TGTGCCAGCAAATTTGGGGTAATGAACACTGAAGCTTTCTTT
CASKFGVMNTEAFF
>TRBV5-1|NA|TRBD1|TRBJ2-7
TGCGCCAGCAGCCTATTCGGGACAGGGTGGTACGAGCAGTACTTC
CASSLFGTGWYEQYF
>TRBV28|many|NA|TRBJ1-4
TGTGCCAGCAGTTCCCTCCTCACGGTCCTGTTTTTT
CASSSLLTVLFF
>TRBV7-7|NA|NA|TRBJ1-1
TGTGCTAGCAGTGGTGGCTTCCTAATTGAAGCTTTCTTT
CASSGGFLIEAFF
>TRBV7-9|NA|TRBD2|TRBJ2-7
TGTGCCAGCAGCTTAATCACTAGCGGGAACACCTACGAGCAGTACTTC
CASSLITSGNTYEQYF
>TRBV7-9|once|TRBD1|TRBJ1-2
TGTGCCAGCAGGGGGACAGGGGAGGATCATGGCTACACCTTC
CASRGTGEDHGYTF
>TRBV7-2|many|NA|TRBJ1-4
TGTGCCAGCAGCTTAGGAAGGACACATAATGAAAAACTGTTTTTT
CASSLGRTHNEKLFF
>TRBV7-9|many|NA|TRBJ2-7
TGTGCCAGCAGCCCCTTAGCGCGTTCCTACGAGCAGTACTTC
CASSPLARSYEQYF
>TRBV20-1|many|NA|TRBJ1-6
TGCAGTGCTAGTAGGGGAGGGGGATTGATACCCCTCCACTTT
CSASRGGGLIPLHF
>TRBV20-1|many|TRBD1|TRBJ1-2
TGCAGTGCTAGAGATCGACGACAGGGGCGAAGTGGCTACACCTTC
CSARDRRQGRSGYTF
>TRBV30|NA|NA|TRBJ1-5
TGTGCCTGGAGGAGTGGGGGGTGGGGGCCCCAGCATTTT
CAWRSGGWGPQHF
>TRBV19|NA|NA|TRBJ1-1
TGTGCCAGTAGTATGCAGCTGAACACTGAAGCTTTCTTT
CASSMQLNTEAFF
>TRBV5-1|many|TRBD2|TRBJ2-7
TGCGCCAGCAGCTTGGGACTAGCGTGGGAGCAGTACTTC
CASSLGLAWEQYF
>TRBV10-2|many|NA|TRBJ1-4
TGCGCCAGCAGTGAGTTTACAGGGTTGGATGCGACCAAAACTAATGAAAAACTGTTTTTT
CASSEFTGLDATKTNEKLFF
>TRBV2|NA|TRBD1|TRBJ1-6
TGTGCCAGCAGTGAGGGGACAGCCTATAATTCACCCCTCCACTTT
CASSEGTAYNSPLHF
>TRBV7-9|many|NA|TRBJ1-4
TGTGCCAGCAGACGAATAGGGAATGAAAAACTGTTTTTT
CASRRIGNEKLFF
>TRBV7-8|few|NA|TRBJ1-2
TGTGCCAGCAGCTTGGATCAGGAAGATGGCTACACCTTC
CASSLDQEDGYTF
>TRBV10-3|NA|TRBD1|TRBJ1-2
TGTGCCACCGGCTCCAGCCTGGGACAGGGCTATGGCTACACTTTC
CATGSSLGQGYGYTF
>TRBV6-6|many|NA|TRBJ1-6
TGTGCCAGCAGATTGAGAAACTATAATTCACCCCTCCACTTT
CASRLRNYNSPLHF
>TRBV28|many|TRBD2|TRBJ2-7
TGTGCCAGCAGCCCAACTAGCGGGCAAACCGCCTACGAGCAGTACTTC
CASSPTSGQTAYEQYF
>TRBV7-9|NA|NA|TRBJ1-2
TGTGCCAGCACCCAAGGGGGCTATGGCTACACCTTC
CASTQGGYGYTF
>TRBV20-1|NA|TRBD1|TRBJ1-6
TGCAGTGCGAGCCATTTAATGGGACAGCAAAGTTCACCCCTCCACTTT
CSASHLMGQQSSPLHF
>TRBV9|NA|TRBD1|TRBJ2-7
TGTGCCAGCAGGGGGACAGGGGCCTACGAGCAGTACTTC
CASRGTGAYEQYF
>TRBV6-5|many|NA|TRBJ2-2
TGTGCCAGCGGGTATACCGGGGAGCTGTTTTTT
CASGYTGELFF
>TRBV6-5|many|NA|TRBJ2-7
TGTGCCAGCAGAACCGGGACTCCCTATGACTCCTACGAGCAGTACTTC
CASRTGTPYDSYEQYF
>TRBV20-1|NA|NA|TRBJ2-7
TGCAGTGCTAGAGAATTGAAGGAGCAGTACTTC
CSARELKEQYF
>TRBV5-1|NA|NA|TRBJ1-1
TGCGCCAGCAGCCAGGGACGGGGTGAAGCTTTCTTT
CASSQGRGEAFF
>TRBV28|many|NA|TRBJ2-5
TGTGCCAGCAGTATGTGGTGGGAGACCCAGTACTTC
CASSMWWETQYF
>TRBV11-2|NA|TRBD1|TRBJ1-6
TGTGCCAGCAGCGGGGGACAGGGGTCACCCCTCCACTTT
CASSGGQGSPLHF
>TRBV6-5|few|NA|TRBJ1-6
TGTGCCAGCAGTTTATTTTCAGGGTATCAGGTTTCGTATTCACCCCTCCACTTT
CASSLFSGYQVSYSPLHF
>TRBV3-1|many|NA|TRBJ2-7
TGTGCCAGCAGCCAAGCCGGGGCGGAAGAGCAGTACTTC
CASSQAGAEEQYF
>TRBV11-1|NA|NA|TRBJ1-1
TGTGCCAGCAGCATCGGGAACCGCGAACCGAGCACTGAAGCTTTCTTT
CASSIGNREPSTEAFF
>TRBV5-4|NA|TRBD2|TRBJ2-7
TGTGCCAGCAGCTTGGGGTCGGGACTAGCGACCTATGAGCAGTACTTC
CASSLGSGLATYEQYF
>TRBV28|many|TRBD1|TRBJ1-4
TGTGCCAGCAGAACCGGGACAGGGGGCTATGAAAAACTGTTTTTT
CASRTGTGGYEKLFF
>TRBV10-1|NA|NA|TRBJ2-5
TGCGCCAGCAGGCTTAGCAATCAGCCCCAGTACTTC
CASRLSNQPQYF
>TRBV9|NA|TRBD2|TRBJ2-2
TGTGCCAGCAGCGCTAGCGGGAGGGCCGGGGAGCTGTTTTTT
CASSASGRAGELFF
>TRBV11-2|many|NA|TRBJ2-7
TGTGCCAGCAGCTCGCGGACAGCTACCTACGAGCAGTACTTC
CASSSRTATYEQYF
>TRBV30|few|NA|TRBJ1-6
TGTGCCTGGAGCGTCGGGTATCAGGGTAATTCACCCCTCCACTTT
CAWSVGYQGNSPLHF
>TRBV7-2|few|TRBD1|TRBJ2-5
TGTGCCAGCAGCCCCGGGGGGACAGGGAGCCAAGAGACCCAGTACTTC
CASSPGGTGSQETQYF